This T cell receptor (beta chain) was profiled in a study of cytomegalovirus exposure and HLA in healthy donors. Notes on this clone: No antigen is known for it.

This CDR3 is 15 amino acids long. CDR1 is SGHTA, CDR2 FQGTGA, per germline. Trimming shortened V by 6 bases and J by 6 bases, and 18 bases separated the two germline ends. PCR primers comprised 60 Vbeta and 13 Jbeta primers. Produced via immunoSEQ multiplex PCR; TCRdb's table is partial and in-frame only. Among approximately 190,000 clones listed, roughly 82% were seen once. Study results and limitations: Most TCR sequences were uncommon, yet certain public TCRs appeared in many donors.

This TCR derives from a woman aged 45 to 65 in good health and CMV-seropositive. The sample was PBMCs. The V gene is TRBV7-3, the J gene TRBJ2-1, with D perhaps matching TRBD1 (6 bases). CDR3 loop: CASSQQGTESNEQFF. The CDR3 coding sequence is TGTGCCAGCAGTCAACAGGGAACCGAAAGCAATGAGCAGTTCTTC.